The 19 T cell receptor beta chains given below trace back to one sample, sequenced in a study of T cell repertoires in cytomegalovirus infection. In TCRdb, the reads were re-called with MiXCR into one record per CDR3 protein. The sample shows more than 250,000 distinct CDR3 sequences, around 25% of them seen only once. For these receptors, no antigen is known. The material was cultured PBMCs, obtained from culture after CMV antigen stimulation. The receptors stem from a human donor in good health (CMV status not recorded). Some clones in this sample may be carry-over from other donors' samples.

The genes are TRBV4-3 and TRBJ2-4; 12 positions agree with TRBD1. Germline V gene data show CDR1 as LGHNA and CDR2 as YSLEER. The J segment lost 2 bases and the V segment lost 0 bases, leaving 5 bases of the junction unmatched. CDR3 length: 18 amino acids. The CDR3 reads CASSQDPGQGASKNIQYF. The CDR3 coding sequence is TGCGCCAGCAGCCAAGACCCGGGACAGGGGGCGTCCAAAAACATTCAGTACTTC.

The rearrangement links TRBV20-1 to TRBJ2-7, with 14 bases that match TRBD2. Germline loops: CDR1 DFQATT, CDR2 SNEGSKA (reference sequence). The length of the CDR3 is 16 residues. Losses at the gene ends were 5 bases for V and 4 bases for J; bases not matched to a gene: 10. CDR3 DNA sequence: TGCAGTGCTTCGACCGGGACTAGCGGGAGAGGGTACGAGCAGTACTTC. It translates to CSASTGTSGRGYEQYF.

This clonotype occurred once. J is TRBJ2-2 and V is TRBV20-1; 8 positions match TRBD2. J gave up 7 bases and V 0 bases, and 10 bases lay outside the gene matches. The CDR3 consists of 16 residues. Germline loops: CDR1 DFQATT, CDR2 SNEGSKA (reference sequence). The CDR3 is CSARDIAGTAGGELFF. In DNA form, the CDR3 reads TGCAGTGCTAGAGACATAGCGGGGACGGCCGGCGGGGAGCTGTTTTTT.

This clonotype has at least ten counts. One end of the junction is discordant with germline, which a read error may explain. V is TRBV6-1 and J is TRBJ1-5; 9 bases map to TRBD1. The CDR3 sequence is 13 residues long. Germline lookup yields CDR1 MNHNS and CDR2 SASEGT. In DNA form, the CDR3 reads TGCACCGCCGGGACAGGGCTGAATCAGCCCCAGCATTTT. Residues: CTAGTGLNQPQHF.

A single count supports this clonotype. This chain joins TRBV2 and TRBJ2-1; no clear D gene. This CDR3 comprises 12 residues. Germline CDR1 is SNHLY and CDR2 is FYNNEI. Trimming pared 2 bases from V and 5 bases from J, leaving 4 bases between. CDR3 in amino acids: CASSEHNNEQFF. In DNA form, the CDR3 reads TGTGCCAGCAGTGAACACAACAATGAGCAGTTCTTC.

This chain uses TRBV7-2 with TRBJ2-1; D gene unclear. V was trimmed by 0 bases and J by 0 bases, leaving 15 bases between them. The germline gives CDR1 SGHTA, CDR2 FQGNSA. CDR3 length equals 18 residues. Here the CDR3 DNA reads TGTGCCAGCAGCTTAGCCACCGGCTTCCCAAACTCCTACAATGAGCAGTTCTTC. Amino acid sequence: CASSLATGFPNSYNEQFF.

This clonotype was detected only a few times. V usage is TRBV20-1 and J usage is TRBJ2-1, with 13 positions matching TRBD2. Germline V gives CDR1 DFQATT, CDR2 SNEGSKA (reference sequence). The CDR3 covers 14 residues. With V trimmed by 3 bases and J by 12 bases, 8 bases remained unmatched. CDR3: CSASLALAGGGQFF. CDR3 nucleotides: TGCAGTGCTAGCCTGGCACTAGCGGGAGGGGGGCAGTTCTTC.

J is TRBJ2-7 and V is TRBV7-2; the D gene could be TRBD1 or TRBD2 (6 bases each). There are 14 residues in the CDR3. Germline values: CDR1 SGHTA, CDR2 FQGNSA. V was shortened by 5 bases and J by 4 bases, with 15 bases between the two germline ends. The CDR3 bases are TGTGCCAGCAGCCCCACGGGGGCTGTGTACGAGCAGTACTTC. Translation gives CASSPTGAVYEQYF.

The V gene is TRBV12-3 or TRBV12-4, the J gene TRBJ1-2; 7 nucleotides align to TRBD1. The CDR3 spans 14 residues. Trimming cost V 3 bases and J 5 bases; bases outside gene matches: 6. CDR3: CASSFGGTVYGYTF. The CDR3 bases are TGTGCCAGCAGTTTCGGTGGGACAGTTTATGGCTACACCTTC.

This clonotype has at least ten counts. V usage is TRBV6-6 and J usage is TRBJ1-1; D unresolved. In germline, CDR1 is MNHNY, CDR2 SVGAGI (reference sequence). The V end was cut by 2 bases, the J end by 3 bases, with 19 bases between. This CDR3 spans 17 amino acids. For the CDR3, the DNA is TGTGCCAGCAGTTACCCCAATAACCCGGGGTCCTACACTGAAGCTTTCTTT. Protein product: CASSYPNNPGSYTEAFF.

This clonotype was observed at least ten times. J is TRBJ1-2 and V is TRBV19; D unclear. The CDR3 length is 12 residues. V gave up 4 bases and J gave up 8 bases, with 11 bases separating them. Per germline, CDR1 LNHDA and CDR2 SQIVND (reference sequence). The DNA of the CDR3 is TGTGCCAGTAGTACGGGAAGGTACGGCTACACCTTC. Amino acids: CASSTGRYGYTF.

The chain combines TRBV4-1 with TRBJ1-2; TRBD1 matches at 8 bases. The CDR3 sequence is 16 residues long. Germline assignment: CDR1 MGHRA and CDR2 YSYEKL. The V gene end was trimmed by 2 bases and the J gene end by 3 bases; junction bases not matched to a gene: 8. The CDR3 spells CASSQYPDRADYGYTF. CDR3 nucleotide sequence: TGCGCCAGCAGCCAATACCCGGACAGGGCTGACTATGGCTACACCTTC.

There are a few counts of this clonotype. This chain uses TRBV4-1 with TRBJ2-7; TRBD2 matches 9 bases. This CDR3 contains 16 residues. V shed 2 bases and J 4 bases; nucleotides not matched to a gene: 9. CDR1 MGHRA and CDR2 YSYEKL come from the germline V gene. CDR3: CASSQLTFGLAYEQYF. The CDR3 coding sequence is TGCGCCAGCAGCCAACTCACCTTCGGACTAGCGTACGAGCAGTACTTC.

The V call is TRBV6-6, the J call TRBJ2-5; D remains unclear. The CDR3 length is 12 residues. Per the germline V gene, CDR1 is MNHNY and CDR2 is SVGAGI (reference sequence). The V gene lost 10 bases and the J gene lost 4 bases, with 13 bases spanning the gap. In DNA form, the CDR3 reads TGTGCCACCGACCTAGGGTCAGAGACCCAGTACTTC. This gives the protein CATDLGSETQYF.

In its sample, this clonotype was seen a few times. J is TRBJ2-1 and V is TRBV7-2; 15 bases fit TRBD2. CDR1 and CDR2 (germline): SGHTA, FQGNSA. The CDR3 is made up of 17 amino acids. V was clipped by 5 bases and J by 8 bases; unmatched bases: 10. This CDR3 reads CASSRRTSGRAIYEQFF. The CDR3 coding sequence is TGTGCCAGCAGCCGCAGGACTAGCGGGAGGGCCATCTATGAGCAGTTCTTC.

V is TRBV2 and J is TRBJ2-5; D perhaps matches TRBD2 (5 bases). CDR3 length equals 12 residues. V was shortened by 6 bases and J by 5 bases, with 10 bases between the two germline ends. Germline V lookup: CDR1 SNHLY, CDR2 FYNNEI. CDR3 in amino acids: CASRDRGETQYF. The CDR3 region has the DNA TGTGCCAGCAGAGACCGCGGGGAGACCCAGTACTTC.

The chain recombines TRBV11-3 with TRBJ1-1; D ambiguous. CDR1 and CDR2 from the germline V gene are SGHNT and YENEEA. The V and J ends lost 3 bases and 9 bases respectively, with 14 bases between them. The CDR3 is 13 amino acids. The CDR3 region has the DNA TGTGCCAGCAGCTTTCTTCCAGGTCAACAAGCTTTCTTT. Protein product: CASSFLPGQQAFF.

This clonotype appeared once. This chain joins TRBV29-1 and TRBJ1-1; no reliable D call. CDR3 length: 13 amino acids. Trimming stripped 3 bases from V and 3 bases from J, with 11 bases between. Germline CDR1 is SQVTM and CDR2 is ANQGSEA. This CDR3 reads CSVELRVYTEAFF. CDR3 nucleotide sequence: TGCAGCGTTGAGTTGAGGGTGTACACTGAAGCTTTCTTT. Complete variable domain (other parts from reference TRBV29-1 and TRBJ1-1): SAVISQKPSRDICQRGTSLTIQCQVDSQVTMMFWYRQQPGQSLTLIATANQGSEATYESGFVIDKFPISRPNLTFSTLTVSNMSPEDSSIYLCSVELRVYTEAFFGQGTRLTVV.

This clonotype has at least ten counts. This rearrangement joins TRBV7-6 to TRBJ2-7; TRBD2 matches 11 bases. CDR3 length equals 15 residues. The V segment lost 1 base and the J segment 6 bases; nucleotides outside the gene matches: 5. The germline CDR1 and CDR2 sequences are SGHVS and FNYEAQ. CDR3 nucleotides: TGTGCCAGCAGCTTAGGGACTAGCGGGTCTGCCGAGCAGTACTTC. This codes for CASSLGTSGSAEQYF.